Here is one T cell receptor (beta chain) with its context. The antigen is unknown. The CDR3 loop spans 14 amino acids. Per the germline V gene, CDR1 is MNHEY and CDR2 is SVGAGI. Trimming took 6 bases from V and 8 from J; bases not matched to a gene: 11. PCR primers comprised 60 Vbeta and 13 Jbeta primers. TCRdb's copy holds only in-frame clones and misses some; the assay was immunoSEQ multiplex PCR. There are 130,000 to 150,000 clones in the sample; around 72% occur only once, and around 4.7% lies in the top ten. The sample belongs to a study of cytomegalovirus exposure and HLA in healthy donors. Study-wide points: In vitro checks showed that a few CMV-associated chains really do target CMV antigens. Later analysis suggested most CMV-associated TCR beta chains were HLA-restricted. TCR beta sequences numbering around 15,000 were associated with HLA alleles at 0.05 false discovery rate in a later analysis. Analysis performed later showed TCR beta chains linked to HLA being more clonally expanded than equally common others.

The source of this sequence is a man younger than 35 in good health and CMV-seropositive. The chain carries TRBV6-5 and TRBJ1-2; 8 bases align to TRBD1. Sequencing input: PBMCs. In DNA form, the CDR3 reads TGTGCCAGCAGAGGACAGGGCTTAGGGGAGGGCTACACCTTC. Translating it yields CASRGQGLGEGYTF.